This T cell receptor beta chain was obtained from a study of blood T cell dynamics during melanoma immunotherapy. For the study at large: Patients with metastatic melanoma got pembrolizumab or nivolumab-ipilimumab as first-line care. General observations from the study: The most clonal sorted CD8+ subset, immune-effector cells, was closest to cell-free DNA CDR3 sequences. It remained unknown if the driving T cell clones were melanoma-specific.

On this clone itself: Its specificity is not known.

The CDR3 loop spans 16 amino acids. Germline V CDR1 and CDR2: SQVTM, ANQGSEA. V lost 1 base to trimming and J lost 6 bases; unmatched junction nucleotides: 13. The assay received all extracted DNA from sorted CD8+ subsets. The assay was immunoSEQ multiplex PCR, and TCRdb's table has in-frame clones only and misses some. Of 700 to 900 clones listed, over 75% were seen once; the top ten hold roughly 10%. This sample's time point: week 3, after first cycle of checkpoint inhibitor. TIE cells were CD3+ CD4- CD8+ CD45RA- CD45RO-high CD27- CCR7- memory T cells. Patients had no prior systemic cancer treatment, immunosuppressants or other active cancers.

The sample was CD8+ T cells from blood, taken from a patient treated with checkpoint blockade. J is TRBJ2-7 and V is TRBV29-1; 9 bases are shared with TRBD2. This TCR came from a human donor with melanoma. CDR3 bases: TGCAGCGTTGAAGCCCCCGCCGGGGCGGGAGGGACCGAGCAGTACTTC. It yields the protein CSVEAPAGAGGTEQYF.